This T cell receptor beta chain is from a study of blood T cell repertoires in COVID-19. Across the whole study: Material from acute and convalescent COVID-19 was sourced from the United States, Italy and Spain. From T cells, B-cell-depleted T cells, or PBMCs came the material, which was cDNA or gDNA.

Original methodology: Estimation of nucleated cell counts relied on the amplification of reference gene primers. Libraries were prepared by immunoSEQ multiplex PCR; TCRdb keeps only in-frame clonotypes and omits some of them. D and trimming were read from the DNA, whereas the V and J calls and clone size are those reported in that table. The sample lists roughly 90,000 clones, approximately 81% occurring once. The CDR3 is 12 amino acids. Trimming removed 6 bases from V and 4 bases from J, with 9 bases in between. Germline-derived CDR1 and CDR2 are MNHEY and SVGAGI. The clonotype was recovered from a man older than 75 with acute or convalescent COVID-19. The chain joins TRBV6-5 to TRBJ1-2, with D perhaps TRBD1 (5 bases). The sequenced sample consisted of peripheral blood. The CDR3 is CASRQVGYGYTF. CDR3 DNA sequence: TGTGCCAGCAGACAGGTGGGCTATGGCTACACCTTC.